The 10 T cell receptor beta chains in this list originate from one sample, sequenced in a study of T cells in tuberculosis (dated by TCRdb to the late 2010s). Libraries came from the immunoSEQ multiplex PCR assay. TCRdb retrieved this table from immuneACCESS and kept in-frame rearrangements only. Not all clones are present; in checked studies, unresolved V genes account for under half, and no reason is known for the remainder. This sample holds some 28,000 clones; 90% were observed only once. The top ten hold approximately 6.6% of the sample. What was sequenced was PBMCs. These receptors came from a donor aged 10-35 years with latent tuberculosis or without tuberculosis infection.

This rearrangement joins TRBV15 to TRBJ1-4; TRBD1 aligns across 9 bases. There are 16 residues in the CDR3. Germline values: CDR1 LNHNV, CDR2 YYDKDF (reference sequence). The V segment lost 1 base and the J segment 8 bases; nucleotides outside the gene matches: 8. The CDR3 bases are TGTGCCACCAGCAGAGCCGCCGGGACAGGGACGGAAAAACTGTTTTTT. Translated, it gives CATSRAAGTGTEKLFF.

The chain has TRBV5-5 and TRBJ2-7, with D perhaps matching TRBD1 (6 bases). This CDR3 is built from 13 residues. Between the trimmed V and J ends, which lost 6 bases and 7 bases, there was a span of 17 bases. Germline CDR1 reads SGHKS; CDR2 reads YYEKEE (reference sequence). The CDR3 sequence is CASTWDTLGEQYF. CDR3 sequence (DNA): TGTGCCAGCACCTGGGACACCCTAGGAGAGCAGTACTTC. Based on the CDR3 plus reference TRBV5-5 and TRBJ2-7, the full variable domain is DAGVTQSPTHLIKTRGQQVTLRCSPISGHKSVSWYQQVLGQGPQFIFQYYEKEERGRGNFPDRFSARQFPNYSSELNVNALLLGDSALYLCASTWDTLGEQYFGPGTRLTVT.

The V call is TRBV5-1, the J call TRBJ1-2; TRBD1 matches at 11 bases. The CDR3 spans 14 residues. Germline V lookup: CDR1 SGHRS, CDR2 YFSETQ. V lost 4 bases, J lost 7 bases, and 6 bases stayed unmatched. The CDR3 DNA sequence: TGCGCCAGCAGCGCCGGGACAGGGGGTATTGGCTACACCTTC. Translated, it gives CASSAGTGGIGYTF.

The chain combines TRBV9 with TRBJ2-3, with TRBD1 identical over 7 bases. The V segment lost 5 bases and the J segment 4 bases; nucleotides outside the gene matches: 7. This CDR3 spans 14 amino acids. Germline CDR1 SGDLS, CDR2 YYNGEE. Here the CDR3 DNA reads TGTGCCAGCAGTACGGTGACAGGGTCAGATACGCAGTATTTT. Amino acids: CASSTVTGSDTQYF.

CDR3 in amino acids: CASRAGTGDGQPQHF. The CDR3 DNA sequence: TGTGCCAGCAGGGCCGGGACAGGGGACGGACAGCCCCAGCATTTT. The chain carries TRBV6-1 and TRBJ1-5, with TRBD1 matching over 10 bases. J lost 7 bases, V lost 6 bases, and 9 bases had no gene match. This CDR3 comprises 15 residues. Germline V CDR1 and CDR2: MNHNS, SASEGT.

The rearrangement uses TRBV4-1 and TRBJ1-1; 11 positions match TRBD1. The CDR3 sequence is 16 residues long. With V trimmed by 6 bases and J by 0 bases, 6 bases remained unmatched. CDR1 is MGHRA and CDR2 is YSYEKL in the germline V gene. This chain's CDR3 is CASRDGTGGLNTEAFF. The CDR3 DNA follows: TGCGCCAGCAGAGATGGGACAGGGGGTTTGAACACTGAAGCTTTCTTT.

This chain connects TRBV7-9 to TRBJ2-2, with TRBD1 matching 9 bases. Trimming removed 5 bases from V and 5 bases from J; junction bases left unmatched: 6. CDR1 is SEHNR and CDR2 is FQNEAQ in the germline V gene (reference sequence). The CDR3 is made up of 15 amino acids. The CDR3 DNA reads TGTGCCAGCAGCGACCGGACAGGGGATACCGGGGAGCTGTTTTTT. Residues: CASSDRTGDTGELFF. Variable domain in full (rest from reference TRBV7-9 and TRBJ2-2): DTGVSQNPRHKITKRGQNVTFRCDPISEHNRLYWYRQTLGQGPEFLTYFQNEAQLEKSRLLSDRFSAERPKGSFSTLEIQRTEQGDSAMYLCASSDRTGDTGELFFGEGSRLTVL.

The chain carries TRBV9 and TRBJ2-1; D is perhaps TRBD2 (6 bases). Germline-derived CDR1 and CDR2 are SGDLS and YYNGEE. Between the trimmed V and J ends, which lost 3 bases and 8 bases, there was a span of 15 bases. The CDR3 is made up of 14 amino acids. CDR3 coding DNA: TGTGCCAGCAGCGAGAGTCCAGGCGGGGATGAGCAGTTCTTC. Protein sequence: CASSESPGGDEQFF.

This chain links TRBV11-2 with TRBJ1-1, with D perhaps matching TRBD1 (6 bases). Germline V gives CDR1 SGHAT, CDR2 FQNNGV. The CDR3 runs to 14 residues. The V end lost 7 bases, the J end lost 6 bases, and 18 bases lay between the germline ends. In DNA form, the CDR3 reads TGTGCCAGCACCTCGATAACAGGGATGGCTGAAGCTTTCTTT. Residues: CASTSITGMAEAFF.

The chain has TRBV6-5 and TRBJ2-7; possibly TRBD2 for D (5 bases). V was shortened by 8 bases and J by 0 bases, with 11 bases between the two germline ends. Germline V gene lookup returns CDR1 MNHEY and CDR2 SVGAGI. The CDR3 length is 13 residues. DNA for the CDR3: TGTGCCAGCCGGGGTCCGGTCTCCTACGAGCAGTACTTC. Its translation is CASRGPVSYEQYF.